Below are 15 T cell receptor beta chains sequenced from a single sample in a study of vaccination and CD4 T cells after COVID-19. As to treatment: roughly 11-day PBMC culture with coronavirus spike peptide pools or control peptides (ViraFEST assay). The Oncomine TCR Beta short-read assay sequenced DNA from cultured CD4+ T cells. From the PCR reads, TCRdb called clonotypes with MiXCR, one entry per CDR3 protein. Here the sample spans around 15,000 distinct CDR3 sequences, about 70% being singletons. Antigen specificity for these receptors is unknown. Source material: CD4+ T cells from blood, cultured in vitro. The receptor source for this set is a human donor who had recovered from COVID-19.

V usage is TRBV6-5 and J usage is TRBJ1-1; D is unclear. The CDR3 loop spans 11 amino acids. With 4 bases removed from V and 3 bases from J, the gap between germline ends came to 3 bases. The germline CDR1 and CDR2 sequences are MNHEY and SVGAGI. CDR3 DNA: TGTGCCAGCAGTTGGGACACTGAAGCTTTCTTT. Protein product: CASSWDTEAFF.

This chain links TRBV19 with TRBJ1-2; TRBD1 agrees at 7 bases. This CDR3 spans 13 amino acids. V dropped 6 bases and J dropped 5; count of bases not matched to a gene: 6. Germline lookup yields CDR1 LNHDA and CDR2 SQIVND (reference sequence). CDR3: CASRVDRNYGYTF. As DNA, the CDR3 is TGTGCCAGTAGGGTGGACAGGAATTATGGCTACACCTTC.

In this sample, this clonotype turned up once. The V and J genes are TRBV19 and TRBJ2-1, with D uncertain. Trimming cost V 1 base and J 0 bases, with 10 bases left between them. Germline CDR1 LNHDA, CDR2 SQIVND (reference sequence). This CDR3 is built from 16 residues. This chain's CDR3 is CASSIVYGSSYNEQFF. As DNA, the CDR3 is TGTGCCAGTAGTATAGTGTACGGAAGCTCCTACAATGAGCAGTTCTTC.

This rearrangement joins TRBV7-2 to TRBJ1-6, with a weak D call TRBD1 (5 bases). The CDR3 runs 15 residues. Germline V gene lookup returns CDR1 SGHTA and CDR2 FQGNSA. Trimming shortened V by 3 bases and J by 9 bases, and 15 bases separated the two germline ends. CDR3 region: CASSLGQGTLSPLHF. CDR3 nucleotides: TGTGCCAGCAGCTTGGGGCAGGGTACTCTTTCACCCCTCCACTTT.

The chain carries TRBV6-1 and TRBJ1-2; no firm D call. Looked up from germline, CDR1 is MNHNS and CDR2 is SASEGT. The length of the CDR3 is 12 residues. V was clipped by 6 bases and J by 7 bases, with 12 bases between them. The CDR3, as DNA: TGTGCCAGCAGCTCCCAATCGGGTGGCTACACCTTC. Its translation: CASSSQSGGYTF.

The genes are TRBV12-3 or TRBV12-4 and TRBJ1-2; no clear D gene. This CDR3 contains 17 residues. V lost 7 bases, J lost 3 bases, and 24 bases lay in between. The CDR3 nucleotides are TGTGCCAGCACCCCTGACGTTTACATCCCCCGGGACTATGGCTACACCTTC. Translated: CASTPDVYIPRDYGYTF.

The chain links TRBV27 to TRBJ2-3, with D possibly matching TRBD1 (5 bases). Trimming removed 3 bases at V and 6 bases at J, with 16 bases between. The CDR3 runs 15 residues. CDR1 is MNHEY, CDR2 SMNVEV, per germline (reference sequence). The DNA for the CDR3 is TGTGCCAGCAGTTTGGGCAGGGTTTCCACGGATACGCAGTATTTT. It is translated as CASSLGRVSTDTQYF.

The chain recombines TRBV21-1 with TRBJ1-2. TRBV21-1 is assigned pseudogene status. The CDR3 has 12 amino acids. CDR3 nucleotides: TGTGCCAGCAGCAAAGGGACCGGTGGCTACACCTTC. Amino acid sequence: CASSKGTGGYTF.

The chain employs TRBV7-3 and TRBJ1-1; D uncertain. V was trimmed by 3 bases and J by 1 base, leaving 6 bases between them. This CDR3 is 13 amino acids long. Germline CDR1 reads SGHTA; CDR2 reads FQGTGA. DNA of the CDR3: TGTGCCAGCAGCTTTACTCAGAACACTGAAGCTTTCTTT. Translated: CASSFTQNTEAFF.

CDR3: CASSPGGAGGDWSEQFF. The DNA of the CDR3 is TGTGCCAGCAGCCCGGGGGGCGCGGGAGGGGATTGGAGTGAGCAGTTCTTC. This chain joins TRBV7-2 and TRBJ2-1; 9 nucleotides line up with TRBD2. Germline V gene sequence: CDR1 SGHTA, CDR2 FQGNSA. V trimming: 5 bases; J trimming: 9 bases; junction bases outside the gene matches: 17. The CDR3 consists of 17 residues.

By proportion, this clonotype is medium-sized. V and J are TRBV27 and TRBJ2-1; D uncertain. V lost 5 bases and J lost 0, with 11 bases in between. The germline gives CDR1 MNHEY, CDR2 SMNVEV (reference sequence). CDR3 length: 15 residues. The CDR3 spells CASSPYRSSYNEQFF. In DNA form, the CDR3 reads TGTGCCAGCAGTCCATATAGAAGCTCCTACAATGAGCAGTTCTTC.

This chain uses TRBV30 with TRBJ1-5; weak D call: TRBD1 (6 bases). The V gene's germline CDR1 is GTSNPN and CDR2 SVGIG (reference sequence). This CDR3 has 15 amino acids. Deletions cut 2 bases from V and 4 bases from J, with 15 bases between. CDR3 residues: CAWSRGAGLNQPQHF. CDR3 nucleotides: TGTGCCTGGAGTAGGGGGGCGGGTCTAAATCAGCCCCAGCATTTT. The entire variable domain, with the rest obtained from reference TRBV30 and TRBJ1-5, is as follows: SQTIHQWPATLVQPVGSPLSLECTVEGTSNPNLYWYRQAAGRGLQLLFYSVGIGQISSEVPQNLSASRPQDRQFILSSKKLLLSDSGFYLCAWSRGAGLNQPQHFGDGTRLSIL.

In nucleotides, the CDR3 is TGTGCCAGCAGAACTAGCGTCCTTTCCTACGAGCAGTACTTC. This codes for CASRTSVLSYEQYF. The V call is TRBV2, the J call TRBJ2-7, with 7 nucleotides matching TRBD2. CDR1 is SNHLY and CDR2 is FYNNEI in the germline V gene. V trimming: 6 bases; J trimming: 1 base; junction bases outside the gene matches: 6. The CDR3 is 14 amino acids.

This clonotype was picked up a small number of times. The chain employs TRBV7-9 and TRBJ2-3; 7 positions agree with TRBD2. V trimming: 5 bases; J trimming: 1 base; junction bases outside the gene matches: 9. This CDR3 region has 16 residues. CDR1 SEHNR and CDR2 FQNEAQ come from the germline V gene (reference sequence). This chain's CDR3 is CASSRPSGAGTDTQYF. CDR3 bases: TGTGCCAGCAGCCGACCCAGCGGGGCCGGCACAGATACGCAGTATTTT.

The chain combines TRBV20-1 with TRBJ1-2; D not certain. This CDR3 comprises 14 residues. With 3 bases removed from V and 5 bases from J, the gap between germline ends came to 16 bases. Germline CDR1 is DFQATT and CDR2 is SNEGSKA (reference sequence). This CDR3 is CSARGDVSPYGYTF. The CDR3 DNA is TGCAGTGCTAGGGGCGACGTAAGCCCATATGGCTACACCTTC.